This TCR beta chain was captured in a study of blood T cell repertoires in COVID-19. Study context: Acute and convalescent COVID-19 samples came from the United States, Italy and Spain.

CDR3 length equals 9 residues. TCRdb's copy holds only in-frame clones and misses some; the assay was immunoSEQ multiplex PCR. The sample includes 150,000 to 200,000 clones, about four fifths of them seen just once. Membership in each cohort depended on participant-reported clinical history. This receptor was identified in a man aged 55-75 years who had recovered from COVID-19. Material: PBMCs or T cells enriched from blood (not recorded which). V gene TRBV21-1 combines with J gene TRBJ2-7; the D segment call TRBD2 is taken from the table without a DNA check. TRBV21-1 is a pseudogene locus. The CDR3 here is CATTREQYF. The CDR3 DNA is TGTGCCACAACGCGGGAGCAGTACTTC.